Listed below are T cell receptor beta chains from one sample, sequenced in a study of OX40 agonist ivuxolimab in advanced cancers. Sequencing used immunoSEQ multiplex PCR; TCRdb keeps in-frame clones, though not all of them. The table has over 90,000 clones, 65% to 90% seen once; the top ten hold about 1.9%. Here the sequenced sample was CD4+ or CD8+ T cells sorted from blood, taken in a trial of the OX40 agonist ivuxolimab. The receptors here all came from an adult with an advanced solid tumor such as melanoma, head and neck, liver or kidney cancer. CDR3s include the opening cysteine and the closing phenylalanine or tryptophan. The D gene is left open where the match is weak.

TRBV6-6,NA,TRBJ1-5,CASSQGQNQPQHF,TGTGCCAGCAGCCAGGGGCAGAATCAGCCCCAGCATTTT
TRBV6-5,TRBD1,TRBJ1-2,CASRGTGASYGYTF,TGTGCCAGCAGAGGGACAGGGGCCTCCTATGGCTACACCTTC
TRBV11-3,NA,TRBJ2-3,CASSGTADTQYF,TGTGCCAGCAGCGGCACTGCGGATACGCAGTATTTT
TRBV6-1,TRBD1,TRBJ1-5,CASSDTGGNQPQHF,TGTGCCAGCAGTGACACAGGGGGCAATCAGCCCCAGCATTTT
TRBV4-1,TRBD1,TRBJ1-4,CASSQDGRGPNEKLFF,TGCGCCAGCAGCCAAGATGGGAGGGGGCCTAATGAAAAACTGTTTTTT
TRBV7-6,NA,TRBJ2-6,CASSPTDSPGANVLTF,TGTGCCAGCAGTCCGACTGACAGCCCGGGGGCCAACGTCCTGACTTTC
TRBV14,NA,TRBJ1-1,CASNSGTGEAFF,TGTGCCAGCAATTCTGGGACCGGTGAAGCTTTCTTT
TRBV10-3,NA,TRBJ2-3,CALRKGLQSTDTQYF,TGTGCCCTCCGGAAGGGGTTACAGAGCACAGATACGCAGTATTTT
TRBV2,TRBD1,TRBJ2-3,CASSEGQLFTDTQYF,TGTGCCAGCAGCGAGGGACAGCTTTTCACAGATACGCAGTATTTT
TRBV29-1,NA,TRBJ2-1,CSVGGRQPNNEQFF,TGCAGCGTGGGGGGAAGACAGCCGAACAATGAGCAGTTCTTC
TRBV9,TRBD2,TRBJ2-1,CASSVGGLAGSYNEQFF,TGTGCCAGCAGCGTAGGCGGACTAGCGGGAAGTTACAATGAGCAGTTCTTC
TRBV5-6,TRBD2,TRBJ2-1,CASSSGLAPSREQFF,TGTGCCAGCAGCTCAGGACTAGCACCTTCCAGGGAGCAGTTCTTC